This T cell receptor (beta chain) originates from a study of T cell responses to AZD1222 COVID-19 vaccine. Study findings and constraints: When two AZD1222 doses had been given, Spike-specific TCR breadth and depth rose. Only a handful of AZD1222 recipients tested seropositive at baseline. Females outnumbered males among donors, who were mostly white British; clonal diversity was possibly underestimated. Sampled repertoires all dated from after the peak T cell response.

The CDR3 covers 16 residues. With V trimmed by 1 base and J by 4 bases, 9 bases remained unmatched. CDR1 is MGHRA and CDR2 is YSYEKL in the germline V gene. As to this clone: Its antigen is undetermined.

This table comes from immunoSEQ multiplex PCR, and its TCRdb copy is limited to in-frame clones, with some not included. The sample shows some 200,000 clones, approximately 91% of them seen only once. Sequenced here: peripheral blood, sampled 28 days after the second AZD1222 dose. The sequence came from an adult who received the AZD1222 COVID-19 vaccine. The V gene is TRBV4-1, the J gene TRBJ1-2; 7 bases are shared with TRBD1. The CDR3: CASSQVLGQRVYGYTF. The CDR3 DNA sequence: TGCGCCAGCAGCCAAGTCTTGGGACAGCGGGTCTATGGCTACACCTTC.